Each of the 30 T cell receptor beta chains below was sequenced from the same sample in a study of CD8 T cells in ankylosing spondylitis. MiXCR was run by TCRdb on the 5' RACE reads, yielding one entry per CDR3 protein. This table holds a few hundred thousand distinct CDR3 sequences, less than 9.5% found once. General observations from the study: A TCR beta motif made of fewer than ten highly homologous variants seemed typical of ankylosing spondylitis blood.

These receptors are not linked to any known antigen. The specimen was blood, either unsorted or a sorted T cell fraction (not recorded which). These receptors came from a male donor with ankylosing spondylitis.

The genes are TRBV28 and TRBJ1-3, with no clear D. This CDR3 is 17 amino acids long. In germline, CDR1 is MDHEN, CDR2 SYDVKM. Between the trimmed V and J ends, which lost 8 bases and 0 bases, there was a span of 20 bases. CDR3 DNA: TGTGCCAGCGGAAGTTTCAGAACTTTCCTCTCTGGAAACACCATATATTTT. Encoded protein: CASGSFRTFLSGNTIYF.

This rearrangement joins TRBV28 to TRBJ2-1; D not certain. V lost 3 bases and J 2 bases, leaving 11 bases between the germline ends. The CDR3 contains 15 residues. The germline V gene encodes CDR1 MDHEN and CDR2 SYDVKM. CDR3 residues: CASSLSGKPYNEQFF. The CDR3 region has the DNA TGTGCCAGCAGTTTGTCGGGTAAGCCCTACAATGAGCAGTTCTTC.

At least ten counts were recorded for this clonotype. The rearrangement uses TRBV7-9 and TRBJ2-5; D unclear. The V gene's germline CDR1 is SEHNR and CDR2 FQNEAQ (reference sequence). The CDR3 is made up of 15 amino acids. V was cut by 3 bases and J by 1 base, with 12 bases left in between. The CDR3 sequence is CASSLGSRSQETQYF. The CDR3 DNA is TGTGCCAGCAGCTTGGGGTCACGGTCCCAAGAGACCCAGTACTTC.

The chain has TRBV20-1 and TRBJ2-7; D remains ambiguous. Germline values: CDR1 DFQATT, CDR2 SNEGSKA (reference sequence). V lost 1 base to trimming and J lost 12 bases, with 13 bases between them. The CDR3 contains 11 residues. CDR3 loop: CSARGPMGMYF. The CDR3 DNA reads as TGCAGTGCTAGAGGCCCCATGGGAATGTACTTC.

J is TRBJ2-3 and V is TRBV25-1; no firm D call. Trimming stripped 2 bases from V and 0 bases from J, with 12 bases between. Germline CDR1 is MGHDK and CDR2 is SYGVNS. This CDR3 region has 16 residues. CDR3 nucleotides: TGTGCCAGCAGTGAAAGGGCAGATTCTAGCACAGATACGCAGTATTTT. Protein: CASSERADSSTDTQYF.

CDR3 in amino acids: CASSSANQETQYF. In nucleotides, the CDR3 is TGTGCCAGCAGTTCTGCGAACCAAGAGACCCAGTACTTC. The J gene is TRBJ2-5, the V gene TRBV28; D unclear. From germline, CDR1 is MDHEN and CDR2 SYDVKM. This CDR3 comprises 13 residues. Between the trimmed V and J ends, which lost 4 bases and 0 bases, there was a span of 6 bases.

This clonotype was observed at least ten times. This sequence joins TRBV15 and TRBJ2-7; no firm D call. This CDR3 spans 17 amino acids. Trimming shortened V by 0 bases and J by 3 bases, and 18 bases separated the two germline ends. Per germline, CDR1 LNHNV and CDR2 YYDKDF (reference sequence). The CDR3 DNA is TGTGCCACCAGCAGAGATATCATGGGCAGATCCATCTACGAGCAGTACTTC. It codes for CATSRDIMGRSIYEQYF.

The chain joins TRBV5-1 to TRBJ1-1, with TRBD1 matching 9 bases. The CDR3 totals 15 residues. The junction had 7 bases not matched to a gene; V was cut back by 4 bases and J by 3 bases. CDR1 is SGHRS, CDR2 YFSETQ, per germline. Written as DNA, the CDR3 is TGCGCCAGCAGCCCTCCGGGACAGGGTTACACTGAAGCTTTCTTT. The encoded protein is CASSPPGQGYTEAFF.

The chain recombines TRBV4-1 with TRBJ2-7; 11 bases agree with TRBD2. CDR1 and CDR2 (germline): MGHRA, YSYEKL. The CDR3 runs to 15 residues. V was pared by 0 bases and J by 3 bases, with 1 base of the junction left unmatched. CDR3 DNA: TGCGCCAGCAGCCAAGATACTAGCGGGGGCTACGAGCAGTACTTC. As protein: CASSQDTSGGYEQYF.

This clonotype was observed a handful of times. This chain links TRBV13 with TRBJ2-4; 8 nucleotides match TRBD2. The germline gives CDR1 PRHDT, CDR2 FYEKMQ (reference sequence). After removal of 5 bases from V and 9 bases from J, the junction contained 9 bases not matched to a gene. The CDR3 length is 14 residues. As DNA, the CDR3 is TGTGCCAGCAGCCAGCCCCCCGGGGGGGGCATTCAGTACTTC. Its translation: CASSQPPGGGIQYF.

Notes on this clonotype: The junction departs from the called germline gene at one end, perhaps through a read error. CDR3 in DNA: TGTGCCAGCAGTAAAGCGACAGGGAACTATGGCTACACCTTC. This codes for CASSKATGNYGYTF. J is TRBJ1-2 and V is TRBV2, with TRBD1 identical over 7 bases. The germline gives CDR1 SNHLY, CDR2 FYNNEI. The CDR3 loop spans 14 amino acids.

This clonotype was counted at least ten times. The CDR3 nucleotides are TGCGCCAGCATGATATCATACGGAAACTACAATGAGCAGTTCTTC. Its translation: CASMISYGNYNEQFF. The chain has TRBV5-1 and TRBJ2-1; D is uncertain. Germline values: CDR1 SGHRS, CDR2 YFSETQ. V dropped 6 bases and J dropped 3 bases, with 16 bases sitting between them. This CDR3 is 15 amino acids long.

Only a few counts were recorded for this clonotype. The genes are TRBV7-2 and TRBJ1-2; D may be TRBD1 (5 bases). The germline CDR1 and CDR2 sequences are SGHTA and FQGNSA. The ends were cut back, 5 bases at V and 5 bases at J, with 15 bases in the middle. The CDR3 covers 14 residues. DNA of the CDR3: TGTGCCAGCAGCCCATTTCCGGGACGATATGGCTACACCTTC. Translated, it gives CASSPFPGRYGYTF.

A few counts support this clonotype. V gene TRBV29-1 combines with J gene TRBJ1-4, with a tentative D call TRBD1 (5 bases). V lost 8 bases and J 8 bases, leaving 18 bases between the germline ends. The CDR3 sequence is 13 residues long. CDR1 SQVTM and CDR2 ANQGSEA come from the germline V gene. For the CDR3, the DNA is TGCAGCATCACCAGGGTAAATCGGGAAAAACTGTTTTTT. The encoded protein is CSITRVNREKLFF. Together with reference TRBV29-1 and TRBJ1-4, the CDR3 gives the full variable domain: SAVISQKPSRDICQRGTSLTIQCQVDSQVTMMFWYRQQPGQSLTLIATANQGSEATYESGFVIDKFPISRPNLTFSTLTVSNMSPEDSSIYLCSITRVNREKLFFGSGTQLSVL.

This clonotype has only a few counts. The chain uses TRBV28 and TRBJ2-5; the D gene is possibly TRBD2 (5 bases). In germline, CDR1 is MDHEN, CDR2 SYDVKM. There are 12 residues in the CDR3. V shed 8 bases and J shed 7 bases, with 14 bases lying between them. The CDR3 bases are TGTGCCAGCCGGACTCCTGCCGGGACCCAGTACTTC. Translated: CASRTPAGTQYF.

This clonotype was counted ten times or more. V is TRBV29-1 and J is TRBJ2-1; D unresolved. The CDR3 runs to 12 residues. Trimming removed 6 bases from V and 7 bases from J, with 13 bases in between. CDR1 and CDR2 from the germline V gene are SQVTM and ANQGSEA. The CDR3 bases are TGCAGCGTGAAATCAGAGGAAAATGAGCAGTTCTTC. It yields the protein CSVKSEENEQFF.

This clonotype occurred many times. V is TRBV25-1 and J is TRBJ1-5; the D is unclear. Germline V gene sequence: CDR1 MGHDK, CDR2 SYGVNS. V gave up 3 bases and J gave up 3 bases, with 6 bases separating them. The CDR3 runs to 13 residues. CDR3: CASSDTPNQPQHF. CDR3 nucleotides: TGTGCCAGCAGTGATACCCCCAATCAGCCCCAGCATTTT.

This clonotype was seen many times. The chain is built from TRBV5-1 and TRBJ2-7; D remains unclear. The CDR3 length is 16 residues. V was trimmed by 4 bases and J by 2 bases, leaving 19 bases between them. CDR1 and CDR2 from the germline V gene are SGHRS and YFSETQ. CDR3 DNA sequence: TGCGCCAGCAGCCTGTACGGAACGGCCCTACCCTACGAGCAGTACTTC. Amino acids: CASSLYGTALPYEQYF.

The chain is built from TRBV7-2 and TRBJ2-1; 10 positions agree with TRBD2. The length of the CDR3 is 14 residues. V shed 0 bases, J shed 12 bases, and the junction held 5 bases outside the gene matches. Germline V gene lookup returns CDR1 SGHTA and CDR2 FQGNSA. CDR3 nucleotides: TGTGCCAGCAGCTTAGCATGGCTAGCGGGAGTGCAGTTCTTC. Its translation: CASSLAWLAGVQFF.

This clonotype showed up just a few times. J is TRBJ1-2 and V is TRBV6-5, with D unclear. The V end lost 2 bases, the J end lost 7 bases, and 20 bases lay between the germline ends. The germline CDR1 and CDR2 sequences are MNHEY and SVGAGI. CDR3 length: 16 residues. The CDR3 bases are TGTGCCAGCAGTTACCTGCCTGACACTTGGCGGGCTGGCTACACCTTC. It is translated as CASSYLPDTWRAGYTF.

DNA of the CDR3: TGTGCCAGCAGCTTACCCGGACTAGCGGTTGGGGACGAGCAGTACTTC. It yields the protein CASSLPGLAVGDEQYF. The chain carries TRBV7-2 and TRBJ2-7; 10 positions agree with TRBD2. CDR1 is SGHTA and CDR2 is FQGNSA in the germline V gene. J was trimmed by 5 bases and V by 2 bases; bases with no gene match: 9. The CDR3 length is 16 residues.

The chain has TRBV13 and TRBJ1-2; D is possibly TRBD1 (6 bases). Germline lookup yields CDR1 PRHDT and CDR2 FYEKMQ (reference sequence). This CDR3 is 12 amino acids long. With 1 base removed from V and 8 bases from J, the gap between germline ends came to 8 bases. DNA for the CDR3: TGTGCCAGCAGCTTAGAGGACAGCGGCTACACCTTC. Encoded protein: CASSLEDSGYTF.

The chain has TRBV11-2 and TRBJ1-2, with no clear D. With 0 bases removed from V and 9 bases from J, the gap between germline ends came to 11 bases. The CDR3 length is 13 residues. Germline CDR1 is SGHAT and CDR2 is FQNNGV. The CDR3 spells CASSLEKGVRYTF. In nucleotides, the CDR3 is TGTGCCAGCAGCTTAGAGAAGGGTGTCCGCTACACCTTC.

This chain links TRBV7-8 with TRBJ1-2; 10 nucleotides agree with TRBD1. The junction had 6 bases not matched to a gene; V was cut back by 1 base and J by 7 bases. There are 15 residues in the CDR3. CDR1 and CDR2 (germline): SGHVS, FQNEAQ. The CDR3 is CASSLERQGAGGYTF. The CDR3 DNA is TGTGCCAGCAGCTTAGAACGACAGGGGGCAGGTGGCTACACCTTC.

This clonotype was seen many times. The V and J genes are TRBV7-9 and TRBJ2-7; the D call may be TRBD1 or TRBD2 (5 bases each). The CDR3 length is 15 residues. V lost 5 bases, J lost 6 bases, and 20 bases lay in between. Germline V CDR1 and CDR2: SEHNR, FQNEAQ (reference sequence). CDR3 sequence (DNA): TGTGCCAGCAGCCGAAACAAGGGACCCCGGGGCGAGCAGTACTTC. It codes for CASSRNKGPRGEQYF.

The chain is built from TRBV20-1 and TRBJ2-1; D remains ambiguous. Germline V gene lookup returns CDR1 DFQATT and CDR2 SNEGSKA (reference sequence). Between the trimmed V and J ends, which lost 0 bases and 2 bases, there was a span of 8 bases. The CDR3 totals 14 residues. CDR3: CSAREVGPYNEQFF. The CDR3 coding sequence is TGCAGTGCTAGAGAAGTTGGCCCCTACAATGAGCAGTTCTTC.

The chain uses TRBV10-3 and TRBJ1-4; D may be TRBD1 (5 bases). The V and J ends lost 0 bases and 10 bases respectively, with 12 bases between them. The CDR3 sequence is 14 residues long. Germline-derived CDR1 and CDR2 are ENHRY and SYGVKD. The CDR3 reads CAISESGGEAKLFF. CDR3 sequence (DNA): TGTGCCATCAGTGAGTCGGGGGGAGAGGCAAAACTGTTTTTT.

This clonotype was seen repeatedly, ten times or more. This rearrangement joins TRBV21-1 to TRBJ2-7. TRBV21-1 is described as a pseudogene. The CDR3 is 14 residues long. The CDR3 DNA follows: TGTGCCAGCAGCAAAGTAGGTAGCTTCTACGAGCAGTACTTC. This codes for CASSKVGSFYEQYF.

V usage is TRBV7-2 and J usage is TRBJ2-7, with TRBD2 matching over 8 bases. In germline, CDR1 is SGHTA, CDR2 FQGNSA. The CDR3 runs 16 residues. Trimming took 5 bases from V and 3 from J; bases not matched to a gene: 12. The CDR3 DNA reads TGTGCCAGCAGCCCCGCGCTAGCGGGCCCAGTCTACGAGCAGTACTTC. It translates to CASSPALAGPVYEQYF.

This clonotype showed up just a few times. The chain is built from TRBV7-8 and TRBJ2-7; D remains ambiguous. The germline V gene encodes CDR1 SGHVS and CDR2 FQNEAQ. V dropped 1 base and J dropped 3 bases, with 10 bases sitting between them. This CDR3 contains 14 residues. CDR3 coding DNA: TGTGCCAGCAGCTTAGGAGTCGGAATCTACGAGCAGTACTTC. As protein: CASSLGVGIYEQYF.